The 11 T cell receptor beta chains reported below all come from one sample, sequenced in a study of T cells in Graves' hyperthyroidism and ophthalmopathy. The TCR beta CDR3 regions underwent amplification using RNA transcripts as the source. HTBI primers were used for first-round RT-PCR of the TCR CDR3. Each CDR3 protein gets one entry after TCRdb re-called the multiplex PCR reads with MiXCR. The table lists approximately 640,000 distinct CDR3 sequences, roughly 17% of them singletons. The sequenced material came from blood. All receptors derive from a man aged 45-60 years with Graves' hyperthyroidism.

This clonotype showed up many times. V is TRBV10-3 and J is TRBJ2-7, with a tentative D call TRBD2 (6 bases). V shed 6 bases and J shed 3 bases, with 12 bases lying between them. The CDR3 totals 13 residues. The germline CDR1 and CDR2 sequences are ENHRY and SYGVKD. This CDR3 is CAISPGGNYEQYF. As DNA, the CDR3 is TGTGCCATCAGCCCCGGGGGAAACTACGAGCAGTACTTC.

The table lists this clonotype with a few counts. The chain uses TRBV5-1 and TRBJ2-2, with 7 bases lining up with TRBD2. The germline V gene has CDR1 SGHRS and CDR2 YFSETQ. The trim removed 0 bases at V and 4 bases at J, leaving 3 bases unmatched. The CDR3 totals 15 residues. The CDR3 loop reads CASSLAGRGTGELFF. The DNA for the CDR3 is TGCGCCAGCAGCTTGGCGGGGAGGGGCACCGGGGAGCTGTTTTTT. Combining the CDR3 with reference TRBV5-1 and TRBJ2-2 gives the whole variable domain KAGVTQTPRYLIKTRGQQVTLSCSPISGHRSVSWYQQTPGQGLQFLFEYFSETQRNKGNFPGRFSGRQFSNSRSEMNVSTLELGDSALYLCASSLAGRGTGELFFGEGSRLTVL.

CDR3 DNA: TGTGCCAGCAGCGCGCAGGGGACAGGGGGAGAGACCCAGTACTTC. Protein sequence: CASSAQGTGGETQYF. The genes are TRBV9 and TRBJ2-5; the match to TRBD1 covers 11 bases. The CDR3 is made up of 15 amino acids. After removal of 3 bases from V and 4 bases from J, the junction contained 5 bases not matched to a gene. CDR1 is SGDLS, CDR2 YYNGEE, per germline.

This clonotype was detected many times. The chain links TRBV10-3 to TRBJ1-5, with D perhaps TRBD1 (5 bases). Germline lookup yields CDR1 ENHRY and CDR2 SYGVKD. This CDR3 has 13 amino acids. The V gene lost 4 bases and the J gene lost 7 bases, with 11 bases spanning the gap. In DNA form, the CDR3 reads TGTGCCATCAGTGTGGGGGTTCAACAGCCCCAGCATTTT. Translation gives CAISVGVQQPQHF.

This clonotype was seen ten or more times. The chain combines TRBV14 with TRBJ2-1; the D is unclear. Trimming pared 4 bases from V and 1 base from J, leaving 14 bases between. The CDR3 runs 16 residues. Looked up from germline, CDR1 is SGHDN and CDR2 is FVKESK. The CDR3 nucleotides are TGTGCCAGCAGCCCAGAAGGTAGCTGGTCCTACAATGAGCAGTTCTTC. Its protein product is CASSPEGSWSYNEQFF. The whole variable domain, filled in from reference TRBV14 and TRBJ2-1, reads EAGVTQFPSHSVIEKGQTVTLRCDPISGHDNLYWYRRVMGKEIKFLLHFVKESKQDESGMPNNRFLAERTGGTYSTLKVQPAELEDSGVYFCASSPEGSWSYNEQFFGPGTRLTVL.

The table lists this clonotype with a few counts. This chain connects TRBV6-1 to TRBJ1-3; 7 bases line up with TRBD1. The V gene end was trimmed by 3 bases and the J gene end by 2 bases; junction bases not matched to a gene: 4. CDR3 size: 15 residues. CDR1 is MNHNS and CDR2 is SASEGT in the germline V gene. The CDR3 protein is CASSDPTGTGNTIYF. The DNA of the CDR3 is TGTGCCAGCAGTGACCCGACAGGGACTGGAAACACCATATATTTT.

V usage is TRBV29-1 and J usage is TRBJ2-5; TRBD1 matches at 9 bases. V lost 3 bases, J lost 3 bases, and 5 bases stayed unmatched. Germline lookup yields CDR1 SQVTM and CDR2 ANQGSEA. The CDR3 contains 14 residues. CDR3 residues: CSVEVDRGKETQYF. CDR3 coding DNA: TGCAGCGTTGAGGTGGACAGGGGAAAAGAGACCCAGTACTTC.

The chain links TRBV7-9 to TRBJ2-2; D remains ambiguous. This CDR3 is built from 13 residues. The germline gives CDR1 SEHNR, CDR2 FQNEAQ (reference sequence). Trimming removed 4 bases from V and 2 bases from J, with 5 bases in between. CDR3 bases: TGTGCCAGCAGCTCTAATAACACCGGGGAGCTGTTTTTT. It codes for CASSSNNTGELFF.

This clonotype appeared many times. J is TRBJ2-1 and V is TRBV11-2, with 8 bases fitting TRBD2. V shed 5 bases, J shed 6 bases, and the junction held 12 bases outside the gene matches. There are 16 residues in the CDR3. From germline, CDR1 is SGHAT and CDR2 FQNNGV. Written as DNA, the CDR3 is TGTGCCAGCAGCCCACGGACTAGCAATTTGGTCAATGAGCAGTTCTTC. Its protein product is CASSPRTSNLVNEQFF.

This chain links TRBV5-6 with TRBJ2-7, with a tentative D call TRBD1 (5 bases). The CDR3 is 15 amino acids. V was cut by 4 bases and J by 2 bases, with 16 bases left in between. CDR1 is SGHDT and CDR2 is YYEEEE in the germline V gene. This CDR3 reads CASSPPLGLAYEQYF. The CDR3 region has the DNA TGTGCCAGCAGCCCCCCATTGGGGCTAGCCTACGAGCAGTACTTC. The full variable domain, rest sourced from reference TRBV5-6 and TRBJ2-7, is DAGVTQSPTHLIKTRGQQVTLRCSPKSGHDTVSWYQQALGQGPQFIFQYYEEEERQRGNFPDRFSGHQFPNYSSELNVNALLLGDSALYLCASSPPLGLAYEQYFGPGTRLTVT.

This clonotype has only a few counts. V gene TRBV30 combines with J gene TRBJ2-2; D remains unclear. Germline V gene lookup returns CDR1 GTSNPN and CDR2 SVGIG (reference sequence). The CDR3 runs to 12 residues. Trimming took off 2 bases at V and 6 bases at J, with 7 bases between the two ends. Written as DNA, the CDR3 is TGTGCCTGGAGTCGTACATCCGGGGAGCTGTTTTTT. It codes for CAWSRTSGELFF. The full variable domain, rest sourced from reference TRBV30 and TRBJ2-2, is SQTIHQWPATLVQPVGSPLSLECTVEGTSNPNLYWYRQAAGRGLQLLFYSVGIGQISSEVPQNLSASRPQDRQFILSSKKLLLSDSGFYLCAWSRTSGELFFGEGSRLTVL.